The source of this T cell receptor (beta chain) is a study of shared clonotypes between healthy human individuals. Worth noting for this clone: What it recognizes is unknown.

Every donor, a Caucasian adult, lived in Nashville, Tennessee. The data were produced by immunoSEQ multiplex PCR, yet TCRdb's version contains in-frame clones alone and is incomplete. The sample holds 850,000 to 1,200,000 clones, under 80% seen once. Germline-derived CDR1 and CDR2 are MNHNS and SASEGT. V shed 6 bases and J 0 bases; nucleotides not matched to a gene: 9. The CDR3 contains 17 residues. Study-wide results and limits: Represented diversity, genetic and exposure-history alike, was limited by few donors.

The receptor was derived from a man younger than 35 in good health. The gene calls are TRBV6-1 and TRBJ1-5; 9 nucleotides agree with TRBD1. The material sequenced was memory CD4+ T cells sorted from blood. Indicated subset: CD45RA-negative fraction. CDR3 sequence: CASREQGAIYSNQPQHF. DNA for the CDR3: TGTGCCAGCAGGGAACAGGGGGCAATTTATAGCAATCAGCCCCAGCATTTT.